This TCR beta chain was recorded in a study of T cells in Graves' hyperthyroidism and ophthalmopathy (dated by TCRdb to the late 2010s). About the investigation overall: Peripheral blood was collected at initial diagnosis, before any treatment. TCR V-J signatures able to tell the groups apart were searched for in a discovery cohort of approximately 95 patients, of whom around 42 had Graves' ophthalmopathy and 55 to 65 had stable Graves' hyperthyroidism. An independent validation cohort of fewer than 20 hyperthyroidism patients and 17 patients who later progressed to ophthalmopathy tested prospective prediction of ophthalmopathy. The 75 to 100 discovery patients were randomly split 7:3 into training and test sets. Thyroid tissue and blood T-cell repertoires from about six Graves' hyperthyroidism patients were also compared in the study. After sampling, hyperthyroidism patients received methimazole starting at 30 mg daily, and ophthalmopathy patients received high-dose intravenous methylprednisolone. According to the paper, TCR Vbeta CDR3 sequencing was carried out on 135 peripheral blood samples, which came from approximately 41 ophthalmopathy, 80 or so hyperthyroidism and approximately 17 progressor patients. The study at large found these results: Sample size was not statistically predetermined, and blinding of investigators to group allocation was not performed. In validation, progression to ophthalmopathy was predicted by the model with approximately 67% sensitivity and 72% to 85% specificity, a median of around 6.5 months before onset. A 13 V-J signature model separated ophthalmopathy from stable hyperthyroidism, with around 90% sensitivity and around 84% specificity in cross-validation and 80%/75% in testing. Most expanded thyroid clonotypes (frequency above 0.001) were also found in blood, which suggests that blood repertoires may mirror thyroid immune responses.

Ophthalmopathy patients had moderately to severely active disease, with a Clinical Activity Score of 3 or more, a NOSPECS grade of 4 or more, and a disease duration of less than 3 months. Exclusion was applied to patients with uncontrolled infections, other autoimmune diseases, pregnancy or lactation. Diagnoses were established on the basis of clinical symptoms, serum thyroxine and TRAb, thyroid ultrasound, and orbital computed tomography. PBMCs were separated from over 9 ml of fresh peripheral blood using Ficoll-Paque density gradient centrifugation. Trizol reagent was used to extract total RNA, and RNA quality was then checked on an Agilent 2100 Bioanalyzer. Its CDR3 holds 14 amino acids, cysteine through phenylalanine. The entry retains the CDR3 DNA only, 42 bases that are in frame from base 1. Cut back by 0 bases and 8 bases, the V and J ends lie 10 bases apart. Via the germline V gene, CDR1 is SGHDN and CDR2 FVKESK.

This clonotype was recorded many times. What antigen it recognizes has not been identified. Base-call qualities are not available, and no considerably larger clone is one nucleotide away. The TCR beta CDR3 regions were amplified from the RNA transcripts. The TCR CDR3 was subjected to a first round of RT-PCR using the HTBI primer set and the Qiagen OneStep RT-PCR kit. A second multiplex PCR round built the libraries, followed by size selection and purification. Paired-end sequencing of the libraries was performed with 100 bp reads on an Illumina HiSeq2000. In the original analysis: SOAPnuke was used to process the raw data, throwing out any read that contained adapters or uncalled bases, had a mean Phred below 15, or lacked an exact constant-primer or identifier match. COPE v1.2.5 was used to merge high-quality paired reads, and clonotypes were defined as unique nucleotide sequences. MiTCR v1.1 was used to align the clonotypes against IMGT TRBV, TRBD and TRBJ reference segments. The analysis included only V-J combinations with a frequency above 0.0001, which together covered more than 98% of the repertoires. The TCS score was defined as the ratio of F50 (clonal expansion) to E x V (chaos), calculated using BLOSUM62-based TCRdist between CDR3 peptides within each V-J. Welch's t-statistics and random forest reduced 450 to 600 V-J features to 13, which were used in a naive Bayes classifier (R e1071). TCRdb reran the public reads through fastp at Q25 and MiXCR, keeping productive beta chains. One record per CDR3 amino acid sequence lists the most common genes and DNA. For this entry, the V and J calls and clone size follow TCRdb and not the study's own pipeline. The sample data list 530,000 or so distinct CDR3 sequences, and roughly 24% of these were observed just once. The ten biggest clones cover around 11% of the sample.

The rearranged segments are TRBV14 and TRBJ2-2, with the D gene not confidently named. Sequenced sample: blood. The clonotype was recovered from a woman aged 25 to 45 with Graves' ophthalmopathy. The DNA reads TGTGCCAGCAGCCAAGATGGCGTCGCTGGGGAGCTGTTTTTT. It encodes CASSQDGVAGELFF.